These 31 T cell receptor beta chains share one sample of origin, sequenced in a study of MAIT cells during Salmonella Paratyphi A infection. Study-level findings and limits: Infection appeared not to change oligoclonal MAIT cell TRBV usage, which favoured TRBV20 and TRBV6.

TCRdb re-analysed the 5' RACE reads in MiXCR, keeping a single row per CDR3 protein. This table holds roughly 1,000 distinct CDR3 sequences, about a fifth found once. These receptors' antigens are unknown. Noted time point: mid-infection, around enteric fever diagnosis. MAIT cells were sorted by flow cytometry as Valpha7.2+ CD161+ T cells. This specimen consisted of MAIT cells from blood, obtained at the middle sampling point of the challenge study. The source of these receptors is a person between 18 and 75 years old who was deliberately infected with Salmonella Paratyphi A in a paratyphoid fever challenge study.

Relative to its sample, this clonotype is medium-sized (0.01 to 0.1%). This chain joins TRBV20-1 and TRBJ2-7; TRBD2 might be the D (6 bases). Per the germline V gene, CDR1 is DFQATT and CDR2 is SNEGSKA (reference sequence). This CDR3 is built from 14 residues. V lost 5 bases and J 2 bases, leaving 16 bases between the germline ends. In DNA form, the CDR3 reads TGCAGTGCTCATACCGGGACTGAGCCCTACGAGCAGTACTTC. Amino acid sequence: CSAHTGTEPYEQYF.

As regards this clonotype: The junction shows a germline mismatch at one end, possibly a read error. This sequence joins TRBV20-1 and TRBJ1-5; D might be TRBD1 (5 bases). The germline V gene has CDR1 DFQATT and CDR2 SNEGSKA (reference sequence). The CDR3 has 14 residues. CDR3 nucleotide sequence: TGCAGTGCTAGAGAACCCAGGGAGAATCAGTCCCAGCATTTT. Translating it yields CSAREPRENQSQHF.

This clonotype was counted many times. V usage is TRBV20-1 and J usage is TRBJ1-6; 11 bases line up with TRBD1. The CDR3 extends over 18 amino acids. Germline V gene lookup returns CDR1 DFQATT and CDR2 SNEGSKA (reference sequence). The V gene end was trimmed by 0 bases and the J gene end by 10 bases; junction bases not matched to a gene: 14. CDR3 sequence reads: CSARDRTGGEVMISPLHF. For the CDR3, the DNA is TGCAGTGCTAGAGATAGGACAGGGGGCGAGGTGATGATCTCACCCCTCCACTTT.

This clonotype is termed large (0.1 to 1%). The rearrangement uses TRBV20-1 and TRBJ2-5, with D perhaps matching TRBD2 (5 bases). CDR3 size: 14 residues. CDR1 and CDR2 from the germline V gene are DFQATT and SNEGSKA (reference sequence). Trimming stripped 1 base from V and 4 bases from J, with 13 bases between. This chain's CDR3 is CSARGGVVIETQYF. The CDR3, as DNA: TGCAGTGCTAGAGGGGGAGTAGTTATAGAGACCCAGTACTTC.

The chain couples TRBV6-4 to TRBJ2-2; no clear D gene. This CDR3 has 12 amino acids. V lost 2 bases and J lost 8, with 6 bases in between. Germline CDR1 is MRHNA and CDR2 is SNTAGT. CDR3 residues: CASSDGTGELFF. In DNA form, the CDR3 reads TGTGCCAGCAGTGACGGTACAGGGGAGCTGTTTTTT.

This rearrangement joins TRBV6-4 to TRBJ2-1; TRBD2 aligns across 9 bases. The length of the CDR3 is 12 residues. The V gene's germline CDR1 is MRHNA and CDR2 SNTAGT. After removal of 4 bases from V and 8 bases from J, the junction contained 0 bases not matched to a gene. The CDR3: CASSGTSDEQFF. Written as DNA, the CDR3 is TGTGCCAGCAGTGGGACTAGCGATGAGCAGTTCTTC.

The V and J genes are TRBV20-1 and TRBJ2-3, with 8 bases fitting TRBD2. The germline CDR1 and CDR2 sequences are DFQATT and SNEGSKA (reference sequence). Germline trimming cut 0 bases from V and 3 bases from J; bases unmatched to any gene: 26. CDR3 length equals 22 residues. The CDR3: CSARDGGPYKSGGPWGTDTQYF. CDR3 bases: TGCAGTGCTAGAGATGGGGGACCTTATAAAAGCGGGGGTCCCTGGGGGACAGATACGCAGTATTTT.

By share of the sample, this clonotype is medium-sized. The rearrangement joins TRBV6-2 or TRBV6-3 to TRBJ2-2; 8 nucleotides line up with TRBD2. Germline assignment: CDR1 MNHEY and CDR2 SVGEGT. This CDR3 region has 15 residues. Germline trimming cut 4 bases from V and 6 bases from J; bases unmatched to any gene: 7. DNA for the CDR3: TGTGCCAGCAGTTCCGGGACTAGTTCCGCCGGGGAGCTGTTTTTT. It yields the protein CASSSGTSSAGELFF.

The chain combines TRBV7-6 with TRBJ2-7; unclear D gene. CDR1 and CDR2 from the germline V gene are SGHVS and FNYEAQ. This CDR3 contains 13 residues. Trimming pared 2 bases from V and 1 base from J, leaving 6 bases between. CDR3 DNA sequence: TGTGCCAGCAGCTTAAGGCAGTCCTACGAGCAGTACGTC. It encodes CASSLRQSYEQYV.

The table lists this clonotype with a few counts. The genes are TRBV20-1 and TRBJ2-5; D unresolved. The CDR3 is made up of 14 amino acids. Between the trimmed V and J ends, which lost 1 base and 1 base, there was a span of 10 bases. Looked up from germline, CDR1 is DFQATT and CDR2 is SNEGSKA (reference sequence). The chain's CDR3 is CSARVGLPQETQYF. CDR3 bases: TGCAGTGCTAGAGTCGGCCTGCCCCAAGAGACCCAGTACTTC.

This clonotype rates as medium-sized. CDR3 residues: CASSDSTSGGADEQFF. CDR3 nucleotides: TGTGCCAGCAGTGACTCGACTAGCGGGGGGGCGGATGAGCAGTTCTTC. J is TRBJ2-1 and V is TRBV6-4, with 14 bases lining up with TRBD2. Germline trimming cut 0 bases from V and 8 bases from J; bases unmatched to any gene: 3. CDR3 length equals 16 residues. CDR1 and CDR2 from the germline V gene are MRHNA and SNTAGT.

The CDR3 loop reads CASSRGRDTDTQYF. CDR3 bases: TGTGCCAGCAGCCGGGGGCGGGATACAGATACGCAGTATTTT. The chain is built from TRBV6-1 and TRBJ2-3, with D perhaps given as TRBD1 or TRBD2 (6 bases each). The CDR3 is made up of 14 amino acids. Germline V gene sequence: CDR1 MNHNS, CDR2 SASEGT. Trimming shortened V by 6 bases and J by 3 bases, and 13 bases separated the two germline ends.

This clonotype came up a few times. CDR3 nucleotides: TGTGCCAGCAGTGACTCGACTAGCGGGGGGGACACCGGGGAGCTGTTTTTT. Translating it yields CASSDSTSGGDTGELFF. The rearrangement links TRBV6-4 to TRBJ2-2, with 14 bases matching TRBD2. CDR3 length equals 17 residues. Trimming took 0 bases from V and 3 from J; bases not matched to a gene: 0. The germline V gene has CDR1 MRHNA and CDR2 SNTAGT.

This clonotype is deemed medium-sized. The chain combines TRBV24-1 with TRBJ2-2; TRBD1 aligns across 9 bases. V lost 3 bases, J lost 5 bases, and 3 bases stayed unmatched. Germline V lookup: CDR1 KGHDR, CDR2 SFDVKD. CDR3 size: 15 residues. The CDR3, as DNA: TGTGCCACCAGTGATCGGGACAGGGAGACCGGGGAGCTGTTTTTT. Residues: CATSDRDRETGELFF.

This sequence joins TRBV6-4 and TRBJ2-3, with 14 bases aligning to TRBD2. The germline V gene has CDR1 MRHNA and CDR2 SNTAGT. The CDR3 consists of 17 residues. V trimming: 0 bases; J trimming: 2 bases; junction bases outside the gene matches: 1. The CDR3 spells CASSDSTSGGATDTQYF. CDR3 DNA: TGTGCCAGCAGTGACTCGACTAGCGGGGGGGCCACAGATACGCAGTATTTT.

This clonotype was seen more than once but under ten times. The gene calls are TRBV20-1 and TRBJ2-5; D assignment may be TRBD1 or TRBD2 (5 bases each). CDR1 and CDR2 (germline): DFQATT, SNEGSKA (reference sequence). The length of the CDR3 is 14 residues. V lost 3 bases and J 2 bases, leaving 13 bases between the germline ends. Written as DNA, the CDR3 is TGCAGTGCTAGGGGCCGGGACCAGCAAGAGACCCAGTACTTC. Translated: CSARGRDQQETQYF.

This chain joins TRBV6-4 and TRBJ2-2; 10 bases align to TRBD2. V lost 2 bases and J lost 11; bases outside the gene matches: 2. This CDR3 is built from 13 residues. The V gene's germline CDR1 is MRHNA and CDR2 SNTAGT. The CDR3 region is CASSDGTSDELFF. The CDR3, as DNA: TGTGCCAGCAGTGACGGGACTAGCGATGAGCTGTTTTTT.

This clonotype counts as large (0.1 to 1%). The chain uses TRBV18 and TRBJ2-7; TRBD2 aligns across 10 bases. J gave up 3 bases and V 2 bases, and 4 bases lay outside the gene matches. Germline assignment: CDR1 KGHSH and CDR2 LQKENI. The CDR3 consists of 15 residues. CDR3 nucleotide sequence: TGTGCCAGCTCACCAGGGCTAGCGGGAGTCTACGAGCAGTACTTC. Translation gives CASSPGLAGVYEQYF.

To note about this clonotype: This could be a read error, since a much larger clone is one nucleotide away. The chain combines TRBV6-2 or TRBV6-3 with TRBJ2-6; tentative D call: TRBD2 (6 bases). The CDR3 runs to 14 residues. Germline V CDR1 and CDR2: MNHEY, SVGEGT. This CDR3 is CASSWDSGANVPTF. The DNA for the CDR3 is TGTGCCAGCAGTTGGGACTCTGGGGCCAACGTCCCGACTTTC.

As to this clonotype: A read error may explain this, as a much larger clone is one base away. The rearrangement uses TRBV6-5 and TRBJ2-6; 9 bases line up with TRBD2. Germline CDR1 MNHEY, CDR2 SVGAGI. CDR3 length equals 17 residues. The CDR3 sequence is CASSYGTSSSGASVLTF. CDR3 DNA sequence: TGTGCCAGCAGTTACGGGACTAGCAGCTCTGGGGCCAGCGTCCTGACTTTC.

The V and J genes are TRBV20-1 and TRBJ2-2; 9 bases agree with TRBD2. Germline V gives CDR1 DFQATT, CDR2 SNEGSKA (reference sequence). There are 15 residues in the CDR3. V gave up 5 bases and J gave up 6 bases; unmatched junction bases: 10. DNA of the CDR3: TGCAGTGCTCCCCGTTTAGCGGGAGACTCCGGGGAGCTGTTTTTT. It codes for CSAPRLAGDSGELFF.

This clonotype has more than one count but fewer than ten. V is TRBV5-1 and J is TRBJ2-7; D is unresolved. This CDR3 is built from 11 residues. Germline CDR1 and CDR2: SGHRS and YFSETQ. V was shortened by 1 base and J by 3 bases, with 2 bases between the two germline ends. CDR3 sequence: CASSLYYEQYF. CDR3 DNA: TGCGCCAGCAGCTTGTACTACGAGCAGTACTTC. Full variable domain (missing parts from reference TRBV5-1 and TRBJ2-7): KAGVTQTPRYLIKTRGQQVTLSCSPISGHRSVSWYQQTPGQGLQFLFEYFSETQRNKGNFPGRFSGRQFSNSRSEMNVSTLELGDSALYLCASSLYYEQYFGPGTRLTVT.

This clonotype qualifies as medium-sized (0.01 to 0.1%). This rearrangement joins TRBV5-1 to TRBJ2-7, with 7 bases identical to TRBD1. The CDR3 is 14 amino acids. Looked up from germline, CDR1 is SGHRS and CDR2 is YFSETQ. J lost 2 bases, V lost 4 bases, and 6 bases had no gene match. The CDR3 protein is CASSLTGQAYEQYF. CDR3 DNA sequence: TGCGCCAGCAGCCTCACAGGACAGGCCTACGAGCAGTACTTC.

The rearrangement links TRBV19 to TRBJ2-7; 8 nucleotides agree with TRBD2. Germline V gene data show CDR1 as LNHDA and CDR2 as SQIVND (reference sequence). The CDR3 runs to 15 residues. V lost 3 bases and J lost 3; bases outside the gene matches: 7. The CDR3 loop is CASSISGGQSYEQYF. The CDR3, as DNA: TGTGCCAGTAGTATCTCGGGAGGGCAGAGCTACGAGCAGTACTTC.

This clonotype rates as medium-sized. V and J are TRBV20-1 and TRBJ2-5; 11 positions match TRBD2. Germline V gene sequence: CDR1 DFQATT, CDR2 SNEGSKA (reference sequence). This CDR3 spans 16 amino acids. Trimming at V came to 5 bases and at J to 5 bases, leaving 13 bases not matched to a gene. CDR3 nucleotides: TGCAGTGCTCGCCCACTAGCGGGGGATTCCCGGGAGACCCAGTACTTC. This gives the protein CSARPLAGDSRETQYF.

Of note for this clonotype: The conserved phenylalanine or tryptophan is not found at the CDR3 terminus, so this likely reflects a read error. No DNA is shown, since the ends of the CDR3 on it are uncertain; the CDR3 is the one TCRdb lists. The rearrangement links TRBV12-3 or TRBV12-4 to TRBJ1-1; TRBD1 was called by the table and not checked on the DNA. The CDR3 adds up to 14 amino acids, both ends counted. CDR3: CASSRPRAVTEAFG.

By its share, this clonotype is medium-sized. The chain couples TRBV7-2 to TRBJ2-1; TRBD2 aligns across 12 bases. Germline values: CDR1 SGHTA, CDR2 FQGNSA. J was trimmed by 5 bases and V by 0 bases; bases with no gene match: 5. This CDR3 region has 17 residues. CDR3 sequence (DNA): TGTGCCAGCAGCTTAGCGGACCTAGCGGGGGGGCACAATGAGCAGTTCTTC. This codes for CASSLADLAGGHNEQFF.

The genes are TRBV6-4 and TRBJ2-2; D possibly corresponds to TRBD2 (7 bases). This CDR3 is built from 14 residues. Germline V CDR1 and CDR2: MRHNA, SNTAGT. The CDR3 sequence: CERREGGETGELFF. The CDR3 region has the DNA TGTGAAAGAAGGGAGGGGGGAGAAACCGGGGAGCTGTTTTTT.

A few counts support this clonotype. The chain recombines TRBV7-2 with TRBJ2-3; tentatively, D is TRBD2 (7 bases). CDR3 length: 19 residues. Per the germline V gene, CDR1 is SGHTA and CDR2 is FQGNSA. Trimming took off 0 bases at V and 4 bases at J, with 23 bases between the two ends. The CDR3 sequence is CASSLAPSPGGQTPDTQYF. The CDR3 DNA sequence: TGTGCCAGCAGCTTAGCTCCATCCCCGGGGGGCCAAACCCCAGATACGCAGTATTTT.

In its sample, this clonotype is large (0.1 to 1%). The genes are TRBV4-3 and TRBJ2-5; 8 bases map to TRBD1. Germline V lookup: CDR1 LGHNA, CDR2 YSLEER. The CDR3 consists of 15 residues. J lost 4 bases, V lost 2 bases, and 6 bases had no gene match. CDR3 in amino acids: CASSQSQGASETQYF. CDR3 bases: TGCGCCAGCAGCCAATCTCAGGGGGCATCAGAGACCCAGTACTTC.

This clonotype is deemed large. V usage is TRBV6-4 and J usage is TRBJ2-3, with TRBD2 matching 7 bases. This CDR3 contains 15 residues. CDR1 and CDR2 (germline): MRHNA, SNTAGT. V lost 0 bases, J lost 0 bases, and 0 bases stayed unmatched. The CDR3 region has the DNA TGTGCCAGCAGTGACTCAGCGGGGAGCACAGATACGCAGTATTTT. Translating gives CASSDSAGSTDTQYF.